The next 21 T cell receptor beta chains were all read from a single sample in a study of T cell changes during pregnancy in multiple sclerosis. Only in-frame clones appear in the TCRdb table, and some are missing; sequencing was by immunoSEQ multiplex PCR. The table has about 25,000 clones, about 87% seen once. Specimen: CD4+ T cells from peripheral blood mononuclear cells, collected in the second trimester of pregnancy. The receptors shown here come from a female donor in good health, enrolled as a control in a pregnancy study.

The chain is built from TRBV7-3 and TRBJ2-7; TRBD2 matches 7 bases. The V segment lost 2 bases and the J segment 5 bases; nucleotides outside the gene matches: 12. The germline V gene encodes CDR1 SGHTA and CDR2 FQGTGA. The CDR3 consists of 16 residues. The CDR3 region has the DNA TGTGCCAGCAGCTTAGGCTTCGGCGCGGGAGTCGACGAGCAGTACTTC. Translation: CASSLGFGAGVDEQYF.

Here the CDR3 reads CASSLTGIEEQYF. CDR3 DNA: TGTGCCAGCAGCTTAACGGGAATCGAGGAGCAGTACTTC. V and J are TRBV7-6 and TRBJ2-7; perhaps TRBD2 as D (5 bases). Germline loops: CDR1 SGHVS, CDR2 FNYEAQ. V lost 2 bases to trimming and J lost 7 bases, with 12 bases between them. The length of the CDR3 is 13 residues.

V is TRBV19 and J is TRBJ2-1, with TRBD2 as a possible D gene (6 bases). The ends were cut back, 7 bases at V and 9 bases at J, with 16 bases in the middle. Per germline, CDR1 LNHDA and CDR2 SQIVND (reference sequence). This CDR3 region has 13 residues. DNA for the CDR3: TGTGCCAGTAAGCCGGGGGTGAGGGGTGAGCAGTTCTTC. It encodes CASKPGVRGEQFF.

V and J are TRBV7-9 and TRBJ2-2; D is perhaps TRBD1 (6 bases). V was clipped by 3 bases and J by 5 bases, with 22 bases between them. Germline V CDR1 and CDR2: SEHNR, FQNEAQ (reference sequence). This CDR3 has 18 amino acids. The CDR3 loop is CASSFLGTPGRGTGELFF. CDR3 bases: TGTGCCAGCAGCTTCCTCGGGACACCCGGGCGAGGGACCGGGGAGCTGTTTTTT.

The J gene is TRBJ1-2, the V gene TRBV6-5, with 7 bases that match TRBD1. In germline, CDR1 is MNHEY, CDR2 SVGAGI. V trimming: 10 bases; J trimming: 3 bases; junction bases outside the gene matches: 8. This CDR3 region has 13 residues. The CDR3 protein is CATTEGQDYGYTF. CDR3 nucleotide sequence: TGTGCCACTACCGAAGGACAGGACTATGGCTACACCTTC.

CDR3 in amino acids: CASSSEPPDEQFF. CDR3 sequence (DNA): TGTGCCAGCAGCTCGGAGCCACCTGATGAGCAGTTCTTC. V and J are TRBV7-3 and TRBJ2-1, with D uncertain. The ends were cut back, 4 bases at V and 8 bases at J, with 12 bases in the middle. Germline V lookup: CDR1 SGHTA, CDR2 FQGTGA. CDR3 length: 13 amino acids.

The chain links TRBV29-1 to TRBJ2-7; possible D gene TRBD1, 5 bases. The CDR3 runs 14 residues. CDR1 SQVTM and CDR2 ANQGSEA come from the germline V gene. The V end lost 6 bases, the J end lost 2 bases, and 17 bases lay between the germline ends. CDR3 residues: CSVVPLKGAYEQYF. In DNA form, the CDR3 reads TGCAGCGTCGTCCCCCTCAAAGGGGCCTACGAGCAGTACTTC.

The J gene is TRBJ1-1, the V gene TRBV18, with 7 bases that match TRBD1. CDR1 is KGHSH, CDR2 LQKENI, per germline. Losses at the gene ends were 6 bases for V and 5 bases for J; bases not matched to a gene: 15. The CDR3 sequence is 16 residues long. CDR3 nucleotides: TGTGCCAGCTCGCGTTACGCGACAGGGATCGGAACTGAAGCTTTCTTT. Translation gives CASSRYATGIGTEAFF.

The chain employs TRBV7-2 and TRBJ2-3; 14 bases fit TRBD2. J lost 5 bases, V lost 4 bases, and 8 bases had no gene match. The V gene's germline CDR1 is SGHTA and CDR2 FQGNSA. The CDR3 sequence is 17 residues long. The CDR3 DNA sequence: TGTGCCAGCAGCTCCGATCCCGGGACTAGCGGGGGAGATACGCAGTATTTT. Translation gives CASSSDPGTSGGDTQYF.

The CDR3 sequence: CASSASGTPVRQPQHF. As DNA, the CDR3 is TGTGCCAGTAGTGCCTCCGGGACACCGGTCAGGCAGCCCCAGCATTTT. This chain joins TRBV19 and TRBJ1-5; tentatively, D is TRBD1 (6 bases). This CDR3 has 16 amino acids. Trimming pared 5 bases from V and 7 bases from J, leaving 21 bases between. Germline V gene sequence: CDR1 LNHDA, CDR2 SQIVND (reference sequence).

This clone has a handful of counts. The rearrangement joins TRBV7-9 to TRBJ1-1; 8 bases line up with TRBD1. The germline V gene has CDR1 SEHNR and CDR2 FQNEAQ (reference sequence). The CDR3 spans 17 residues. V shed 5 bases and J 6 bases; nucleotides not matched to a gene: 17. DNA for the CDR3: TGTGCCAGCAGCCTGACAGGGGATCCAGGGTGGATCGCTGAAGCTTTCTTT. Its translation is CASSLTGDPGWIAEAFF.

V is TRBV2 and J is TRBJ1-1; TRBD1 matches 9 bases. Germline loops: CDR1 SNHLY, CDR2 FYNNEI. This CDR3 comprises 14 residues. J gave up 6 bases and V 2 bases, and 4 bases lay outside the gene matches. The DNA of the CDR3 is TGTGCCAGCAGTGAATTGGGACAGGGCCCTGAAGCTTTCTTT. Encoded protein: CASSELGQGPEAFF.

The chain employs TRBV7-2 and TRBJ2-7, with 14 bases identical to TRBD2. The germline V gene has CDR1 SGHTA and CDR2 FQGNSA. The length of the CDR3 is 16 residues. V trimming: 7 bases; J trimming: 2 bases; junction bases outside the gene matches: 7. CDR3 residues: CASNPGLAGVAYEQYF. The CDR3 nucleotides read TGTGCCAGCAACCCGGGACTAGCGGGGGTGGCCTACGAGCAGTACTTC.

The chain combines TRBV5-4 with TRBJ2-5; TRBD2 aligns across 7 bases. V shed 0 bases, J shed 1 base, and the junction held 6 bases outside the gene matches. Germline V gene lookup returns CDR1 SGHNT and CDR2 YYREEE (reference sequence). The CDR3 contains 16 residues. The CDR3 sequence: CASSLGSGPGQETQYF. CDR3 bases: TGTGCCAGCAGCTTGGGTAGCGGGCCTGGCCAAGAGACCCAGTACTTC.

This clone has just a few counts. The CDR3 is CATRGTSGSSEQYF. DNA of the CDR3: TGTGCCACCCGAGGGACTAGCGGGAGCAGCGAGCAGTACTTC. This chain links TRBV6-1 with TRBJ2-7, with 14 bases aligning to TRBD2. Unmatched junction bases numbered 8, after V lost 10 bases and J lost 6 bases. This CDR3 region has 14 residues. CDR1 and CDR2 from the germline V gene are MNHNS and SASEGT.

The gene calls are TRBV19 and TRBJ1-6, with D hard to call. CDR1 LNHDA and CDR2 SQIVND come from the germline V gene (reference sequence). The length of the CDR3 is 15 residues. V was pared by 5 bases and J by 7 bases, with 15 bases between. The CDR3 nucleotides read TGTGCCAGTAGTCCCCGGGGTCAGACAAATTCACCCCTCCACTTT. It specifies CASSPRGQTNSPLHF.

The genes are TRBV29-1 and TRBJ1-2; D gene unclear. V lost 2 bases and J lost 4, with 14 bases in between. Germline lookup yields CDR1 SQVTM and CDR2 ANQGSEA. This CDR3 is 14 amino acids long. The DNA of the CDR3 is TGCAGCGTTGAAAAAGGGATAGAGGGCTATGGCTACACCTTC. Amino acids: CSVEKGIEGYGYTF.

The chain couples TRBV6-5 to TRBJ1-1; D gene uncertain. The germline CDR1 and CDR2 sequences are MNHEY and SVGAGI. CDR3 size: 15 residues. V was shortened by 7 bases and J by 1 base, with 16 bases between the two germline ends. CDR3 loop: CASTPRLRSNTEAFF. As DNA, the CDR3 is TGTGCCAGCACCCCCCGTTTGAGATCGAACACTGAAGCTTTCTTT.

This sequence joins TRBV19 and TRBJ1-4; D uncertain. This CDR3 is 14 amino acids long. Between the trimmed V and J ends, which lost 2 bases and 6 bases, there was a span of 10 bases. The germline V gene has CDR1 LNHDA and CDR2 SQIVND (reference sequence). In DNA form, the CDR3 reads TGTGCCAGTAGTATAACCTCGAGAGATGAAAAACTGTTTTTT. Protein: CASSITSRDEKLFF.

This clone was observed a single time. CDR3: CASSPRTDSSYEQYF. Here the CDR3 DNA reads TGTGCCAGCAGCCCTCGAACGGACAGCTCTTACGAGCAGTACTTC. The chain carries TRBV9 and TRBJ2-7; TRBD1 is a possible D gene (6 bases). This CDR3 spans 15 amino acids. Germline CDR1 reads SGDLS; CDR2 reads YYNGEE. Trimming took 4 bases from V and 4 from J, leaving 18 bases between them.

The chain recombines TRBV6-1 with TRBJ2-1; 10 positions agree with TRBD2. Germline CDR1 and CDR2: MNHNS and SASEGT. Trimming at V came to 2 bases and at J to 9 bases, leaving 4 bases not matched to a gene. The CDR3 runs to 14 residues. CDR3 DNA sequence: TGTGCCAGCAGTGAACTAGCGGGGGCCGGTGAGCAGTTCTTC. Its translation is CASSELAGAGEQFF.